Listed below are T cell receptor beta chains from one sample, sequenced in a study of shared clonotypes between healthy human individuals. Repertoires were generated with immunoSEQ multiplex PCR, while TCRdb's copy carries only in-frame clones and drops some. The table has about 2.4 million clones, over 85% seen once. The sequenced material came from naive CD4+ T cells sorted from blood. These receptors all stem from a man younger than 35 in good health. CDR3s include the opening cysteine and the closing phenylalanine or tryptophan. D genes are given only for firm matches. Only part of the rows carry a size: once, few, many, or a class if the clone is expanded.

abundance	d_gene	v_gene	j_gene	CDR3nt	CDR3aa
.	.	TRBV19	TRBJ2-2	TGTGCCAGTAGCATACGGGTGAGCGGGGAGCTGTTTTTT	CASSIRVSGELFF
.	TRBD2	TRBV18	TRBJ2-1	TGTGCCAGCTCACCACCGGGAGGGCCAAAGGACGAGCAGTTCTTC	CASSPPGGPKDEQFF
once	.	TRBV19	TRBJ2-5	TGTGCCAGTAGTATGGTCGGACAGAACCAAGAGACCCAGTACTTC	CASSMVGQNQETQYF
once	.	TRBV7-2	TRBJ2-7	TGTGCCAGCAGCTTTTATACCTACGAGCAGTACTTC	CASSFYTYEQYF
.	.	TRBV6-6	TRBJ2-1	TGTGCCACCCACAGTTATGCGGGGCCCTCGGATGAGCAGTTCTTC	CATHSYAGPSDEQFF
.	.	TRBV6-5	TRBJ1-2	TGTGCCAGCAGTCCTCAGCGGGGCCGAGGAGGCTACACCTTC	CASSPQRGRGGYTF
.	.	TRBV11-2	TRBJ1-2	TGTGCCAGCAGCTTAGATGGCAGGACCTCTAACTATGGCTACACCTTC	CASSLDGRTSNYGYTF
.	.	TRBV6-1	TRBJ1-5	TGTGCCAGCAGTGAAGCAACTGGCCAGCCCCAGCATTTT	CASSEATGQPQHF
.	TRBD1	TRBV10-1	TRBJ2-7	TGCGCCAGCAGTGAAGGGGGCACGGGGGAGCAGTACTTC	CASSEGGTGEQYF
.	TRBD1	TRBV2	TRBJ1-4	TGTGCCAGCAGGGGACAGGGGGCTAATGAAAAACTGTTTTTT	CASRGQGANEKLFF
.	TRBD2	TRBV6-5	TRBJ2-2	TGTGCCAGCACTCCGGGGACTAGACCCACCGGGGAGCTGTTTTTT	CASTPGTRPTGELFF
once	.	TRBV6-1	TRBJ1-6	TGTGCCAGCAGTTCGGTAGGAGGGGATTCACCCCTCCACTTT	CASSSVGGDSPLHF
.	.	TRBV5-8	TRBJ1-1	TGTGCCAGCAGCTTGGGACAGCCGAACACTGAAGCTTTCTTT	CASSLGQPNTEAFF
.	.	TRBV9	TRBJ2-3	TGTGCCAGCATCCGTCGTGGGCCCCGCACAGATACGCAGTATTTT	CASIRRGPRTDTQYF
.	.	TRBV4-1	TRBJ2-7	TGCGCCAGCAGCCAAGAAGCCAGTGAAAACTACGAGCAGTACTTC	CASSQEASENYEQYF
once	.	TRBV7-5	TRBJ2-3	TGTGCCAGAAGAGCCGGGGGGCTATTCCGGGGCACAGATACGCAGTATTTT	CARRAGGLFRGTDTQYF
once	.	TRBV6-5	TRBJ2-1	TGTGCCAGCAGTTCCCCTTTTTGGAGGGGACACAATGAGCAGTTCTTC	CASSSPFWRGHNEQFF
.	TRBD1	TRBV7-2	TRBJ1-4	TGTGCCAGCAGCCCCAGGGGGGGAGTGAGGAATGAAAAACTGTTTTTT	CASSPRGGVRNEKLFF
.	.	TRBV7-9	TRBJ2-3	TGTGCCAGCAGCGAAGTTCGGGCGGTTACAGATACGCAGTATTTT	CASSEVRAVTDTQYF
.	.	TRBV28	TRBJ1-5	TGTGCCAGCAGCTCTTGGCCGGACACCTATCAGCCCCAGCATTTT	CASSSWPDTYQPQHF
.	.	TRBV4-2	TRBJ1-5	TGTGCCAGCAGCCAAGATCCAGGAGATTACAATCAACCCCAGCATTTT	CASSQDPGDYNQPQHF
.	.	TRBV6-4	TRBJ1-1	TGTGCCAGCATAAGCACTGAAGCTTTCTTT	CASISTEAFF
once	.	TRBV13	TRBJ2-6	TGTGCCAGCAGCCCGGACAGATTCTCTGGGGCCAACGTCCTGACTTTC	CASSPDRFSGANVLTF
.	.	TRBV5-4	TRBJ1-6	TGTGCCAGCAGCCCCCGCCAGGGTACCCTCCACTTT	CASSPRQGTLHF
.	.	TRBV30	TRBJ1-3	TGTGCCTGGAGTAATAGGGGAAACACCATATATTTT	CAWSNRGNTIYF
.	.	TRBV5-6	TRBJ2-2	TGTGCCAGCAGCTTTTCGAGCGCTTCGAACACCGGGGAGCTGTTTTTT	CASSFSSASNTGELFF
.	TRBD1	TRBV11-2	TRBJ1-6	TGTGCCAGCAGCTCAAACAGGGGGAGGAATTCACCCCTCCACTTT	CASSSNRGRNSPLHF
.	.	TRBV5-1	TRBJ2-7	TGCGCCAGCAGCCAACTGACAGGCGATCGGGGCGAGCAGTACTTC	CASSQLTGDRGEQYF
few	.	TRBV2	TRBJ1-2	TGTGCCAGCAGCCCGGGGTCGAGCTATGGCTACACCTTC	CASSPGSSYGYTF
.	TRBD1	TRBV15	TRBJ2-5	TGTGCCACCAGCAGCGAAGACAGGGGGCAAGAGACCCAGTACTTC	CATSSEDRGQETQYF
once	TRBD1	TRBV7-9	TRBJ1-4	TGTGCCAGCAGCTTACTCAGGGGGGAGGCAACTAATGAAAAACTGTTTTTT	CASSLLRGEATNEKLFF
.	.	TRBV2	TRBJ1-4	TGTGCCAGCAGGGGGCAGGGGCTGGGCGAAAAACTGTTTTTT	CASRGQGLGEKLFF
.	TRBD2	TRBV5-1	TRBJ2-1	TGCGCCAGCAGCGAGGGGGCTAGCGGGAGTAATGAGCAGTTCTTC	CASSEGASGSNEQFF
.	.	TRBV2	TRBJ2-7	TGTGCCAGCCGGGTTGGCGAGCAGTACTTC	CASRVGEQYF
.	.	TRBV6-6	TRBJ2-7	TGTGCCAGCAGTTACGTGGGGGAATACGAGCAGTACTTC	CASSYVGEYEQYF
.	.	TRBV10-3	TRBJ2-7	TGTGCCATCAGTCCCGGTCCGGGGCCCACCTACGAGCAGTACTTC	CAISPGPGPTYEQYF
.	.	TRBV21-1	TRBJ2-3	TGTGCCAGCAGCAAATTCCGAGGGACATCAGATACGCAGTATTTT	CASSKFRGTSDTQYF
.	.	TRBV19	TRBJ2-1	TGTGCCAGTAGGCCCCATCGATTAGACAATGAGCAGTTCTTC	CASRPHRLDNEQFF
.	.	TRBV30	TRBJ1-6	TGTGCCTCCTCGGCCGGGGCCGGGTCACCCCTCCACTTT	CASSAGAGSPLHF
.	.	TRBV27	TRBJ2-1	TGTGCCAGCAGGGCCGGGACAGGTATTATTCGGGGGGAGTTCTTC	CASRAGTGIIRGEFF
.	.	TRBV5-1	TRBJ1-4	TGCGCCAGCAGCTTCTCAGGGGATCGAAATGAAAAACTGTTTTTT	CASSFSGDRNEKLFF
few	.	TRBV19	TRBJ1-6	TGTGCCAGTAATGACAGGTCGAGGGACAATTCACCCCTCCACTTT	CASNDRSRDNSPLHF
.	TRBD1	TRBV11-2	TRBJ2-1	TGTGCCAGCAGCTTGCAGGGGGTTAACTACAATGAGCAGTTCTTC	CASSLQGVNYNEQFF
.	.	TRBV18	TRBJ2-4	TGTGCCAGCTCACCAGGAAACATTCAGTACTTC	CASSPGNIQYF
few	.	TRBV30	TRBJ1-1	TGTGCCTGGACCAAGGTGGGTCCGAACACTGAAGCTTTCTTT	CAWTKVGPNTEAFF